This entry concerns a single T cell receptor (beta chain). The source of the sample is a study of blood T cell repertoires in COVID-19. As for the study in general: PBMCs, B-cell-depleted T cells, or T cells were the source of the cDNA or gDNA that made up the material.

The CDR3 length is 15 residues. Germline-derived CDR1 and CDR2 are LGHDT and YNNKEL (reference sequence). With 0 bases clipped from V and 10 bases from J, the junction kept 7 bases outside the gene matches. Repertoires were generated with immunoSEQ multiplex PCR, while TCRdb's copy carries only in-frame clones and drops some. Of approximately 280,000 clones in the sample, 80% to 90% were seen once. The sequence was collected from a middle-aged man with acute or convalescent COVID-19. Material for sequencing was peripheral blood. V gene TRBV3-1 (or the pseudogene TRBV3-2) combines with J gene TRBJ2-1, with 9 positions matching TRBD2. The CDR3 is CASSQDRIAGDEQFF. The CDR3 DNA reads TGTGCCAGCAGCCAAGATAGAATAGCGGGGGACGAGCAGTTCTTC.